This T cell receptor beta chain was observed in a study of T-cell memory formation after mild COVID-19. This clonotype ranks as large. Constant-segment primers were used for 5'RACE, and the resulting TCR alpha and TCR beta cDNA libraries carried sample barcodes and UMIs. TCRdb reprocessed the 5' RACE reads via MiXCR and lists one record per CDR3 protein. The data show about 5,000 distinct CDR3 sequences, more than 40% seen once. Germline values: CDR1 MGHRA, CDR2 YSYEKL. The V end was cut by 0 bases, the J end by 4 bases, with 13 bases between. This CDR3 comprises 16 residues. The chain has TRBV4-1 and TRBJ1-5; a weak D match, TRBD1 (5 bases). This receptor was identified in an adult who had mild COVID-19 (a few samples of this study predate the infection). Cell type and time point are not known. Sequences were obtained from PBMCs or a T cell subset sorted from them (not recorded which). CDR3: CASSQDSGTWNQPQHF. The CDR3 DNA reads as TGCGCCAGCAGCCAAGACTCCGGGACTTGGAATCAGCCCCAGCATTTT.